The entry that follows covers one T cell receptor beta chain sequence. Its antigen has not been determined. No per-base quality is available; no much larger clone lies one base away. The cysteine opens and the phenylalanine closes a CDR3 of 14 amino acids. Just the 42-base CDR3 DNA is kept, in frame starting at base 1. V and J lose 0 bases and 6 bases, and a span of 9 bases separates them. The CDR1 and CDR2 encoded by the germline V gene (reference sequence) are MNHNY and SVGAGI. These data originate in a study of blood T cell repertoires in COVID-19 (dated by TCRdb to the early 2020s). In the study overall: The collaborator samples originated in the United States, Italy and Spain and spanned the acute and convalescent phases of COVID-19. The prospective study material was composed of cDNA or gDNA derived from T cells, B-cell-depleted T cells, or PBMCs. Subjects who had been exposed to COVID-19, were actively infected with it, or had recovered from it provided the deeply sampled blood TCRbeta repertoires that made up the dataset. The repertoires were released in a freely available public database meant as a resource for research on the immune response to SARS-CoV-2. Samples came from the ongoing ImmuneRACE study (first 160 participants) plus 1,254 subjects from 6 global collaborators. The sample metadata nearly always contained a de-identified subject ID, COVID-19 status, age in years and sex. Where available, HLA class I and class II types were obtained from metadata supplied by the sample provider rather than from assay-based typing.

TCRbeta CDR3 regions were amplified from genomic DNA by means of the immunoSEQ Assay, a bias-controlled multiplex PCR. The published analysis was carried out like this. Nucleated cell counts per sample were estimated from amplification of reference gene primers within the assay. To quantify the absolute abundance of each unique TCRbeta CDR3 rearrangement, sequence reads were collapsed and filtered. For each sample, productive Simpson clonality was calculated as the square root of Simpson's diversity index across productive rearrangements. In its TCRdb copy, this immuneACCESS table keeps in-frame sequences only and misses some clones. Where compared with another copy, unresolved V genes explain less than half of these, and the others have no known cause. V and J calls and clone size follow that table, whereas D and trimming were derived from the DNA. Present in this sample are under 450,000 clones, about nine tenths of which were seen just once. The ten most abundant clones make up 1.5% to 1.9% of the sample.

In Seattle, one collaborating source enrolled patients while the infection was active and tracked those patients longitudinally over the course of disease. Each collaborating institution followed its own protocols to collect whole blood in K2EDTA tubes. For TCRbeta analysis, collaborators shipped samples in one of three forms: frozen whole blood, isolated PBMCs, or DNA extracted from either of those sample types. Points the paper makes about the study in general: Clinical and demographic metadata were provided uncurated, with the amount varying by source and participant.

Sequencing input: peripheral blood. The receptor was isolated from a middle-aged woman with COVID-19, enrolled during active disease. The chain couples TRBV6-6 to TRBJ1-5; the D gene cannot be resolved reliably. Here is the DNA: TGTGCCAGCAGTTACTCGATGCTCGGTCAGCCCCAGCATTTT. Translated, this gives CASSYSMLGQPQHF.